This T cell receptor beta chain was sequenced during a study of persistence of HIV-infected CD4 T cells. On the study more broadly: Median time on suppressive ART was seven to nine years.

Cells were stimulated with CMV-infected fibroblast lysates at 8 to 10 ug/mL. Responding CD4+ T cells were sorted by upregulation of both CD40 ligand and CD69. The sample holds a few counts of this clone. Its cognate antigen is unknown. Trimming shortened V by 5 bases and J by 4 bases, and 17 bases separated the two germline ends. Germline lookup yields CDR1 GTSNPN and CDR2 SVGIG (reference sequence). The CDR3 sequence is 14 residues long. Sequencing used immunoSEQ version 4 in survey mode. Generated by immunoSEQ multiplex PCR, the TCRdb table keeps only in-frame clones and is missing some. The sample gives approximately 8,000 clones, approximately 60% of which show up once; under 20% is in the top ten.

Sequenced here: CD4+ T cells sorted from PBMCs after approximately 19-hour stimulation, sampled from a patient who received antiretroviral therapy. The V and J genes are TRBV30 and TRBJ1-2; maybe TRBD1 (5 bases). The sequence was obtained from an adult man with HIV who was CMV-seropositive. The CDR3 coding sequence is TGTGCCTGGCTCCCCAAGGGGAAGGGCTATGGCTACACCTTC. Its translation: CAWLPKGKGYGYTF.